This T cell receptor (beta chain) was sequenced in a study of cytomegalovirus exposure and HLA in healthy donors. At the level of the study: Findings of an earlier analysis included 90 million to 120 million unique TCR beta sequences from some 200 million T cells.

The PCR employed 60 Vbeta primers together with 13 Jbeta primers. Using immunoSEQ multiplex PCR, the repertoire was profiled, and TCRdb retains in-frame clones only, with some absent. This table has about 270,000 clones, 70% to 90% appearing once. The study, taken as a whole, reports: A few CMV-associated chains were confirmed in vitro to be specific for CMV antigens.

Unrecorded immune exposure was likely among donors, who were nominally healthy when sampled. As for this clone: Antigen unknown.

This CDR3 region has 13 residues. V was clipped by 6 bases and J by 3 bases, with 12 bases between them. Germline values: CDR1 SGDLS, CDR2 YYNGEE. The receptor's source is a man in his forties in good health and CMV-seropositive. The V and J genes are TRBV9 and TRBJ1-2; D remains unclear. The sequenced material came from PBMCs. CDR3 residues: CASKGPGDYGYTF. The CDR3 nucleotides are TGTGCCAGCAAAGGACCCGGGGACTATGGCTACACCTTC.